The 27 T cell receptor beta chains below come from one sample, sequenced in a study of vaccination and CD4 T cells after COVID-19. Sequenced with the Oncomine TCR Beta short-read assay was DNA taken from cultured CD4+ T cells. A single record per CDR3 protein comes from TCRdb applying MiXCR to the PCR reads. Here the sample spans about 15,000 distinct CDR3 sequences, approximately 42% being singletons. No antigen has been identified for these receptors. Noted treatment: approximately 9-day PBMC culture with coronavirus spike peptide pools or control peptides (ViraFEST assay). The specimen was cultured CD4+ T cells from blood. These receptors originate from a human donor with COVID-19.

A few counts support this clonotype. The rearrangement uses TRBV7-9 and TRBJ2-5; 11 nucleotides align to TRBD2. CDR1 is SEHNR, CDR2 FQNEAQ, per germline (reference sequence). V shed 3 bases and J 1 base; nucleotides not matched to a gene: 4. The CDR3 totals 16 residues. CDR3 loop: CASSLSLAGGQETQYF. DNA of the CDR3: TGTGCCAGCAGCTTGTCTCTAGCGGGGGGCCAAGAGACCCAGTACTTC. Complete variable domain (other parts from reference TRBV7-9 and TRBJ2-5): DTGVSQNPRHKITKRGQNVTFRCDPISEHNRLYWYRQTLGQGPEFLTYFQNEAQLEKSRLLSDRFSAERPKGSFSTLEIQRTEQGDSAMYLCASSLSLAGGQETQYFGPGTRLLVL.

This clonotype was seen a handful of times. The chain couples TRBV30 to TRBJ1-6; tentatively, D is TRBD1 (6 bases). Per the germline V gene, CDR1 is GTSNPN and CDR2 is SVGIG (reference sequence). The CDR3 consists of 16 residues. V shed 4 bases and J shed 1 base, with 14 bases lying between them. The CDR3 nucleotides are TGTGCCTGGACTCTGCAGGGGCGGTCCTATAATTCACCCCTCCACTTT. Translating gives CAWTLQGRSYNSPLHF.

This clonotype was found a few times. The genes are TRBV20-1 and TRBJ1-2, with 9 bases matching TRBD1. CDR1 and CDR2 (germline): DFQATT, SNEGSKA (reference sequence). This CDR3 region has 12 residues. J gave up 8 bases and V 3 bases, and 4 bases lay outside the gene matches. The CDR3 is CSASGTGYGYTF. The DNA for the CDR3 is TGCAGTGCTAGCGGGACAGGGTACGGCTACACCTTC.

The chain carries TRBV2 and TRBJ2-2; TRBD2 might be the D (6 bases). Germline CDR1 is SNHLY and CDR2 is FYNNEI. Between the trimmed V and J ends, which lost 7 bases and 7 bases, there was a span of 19 bases. The CDR3 loop spans 15 amino acids. The CDR3 DNA reads as TGTGCCAGCAAGGAGGGTAGCAGGGCGGGCGGGGAGCTGTTTTTT. This gives the protein CASKEGSRAGGELFF.

This clonotype has just a few counts. The CDR3 bases are TGTGCCAGCAGTGAAGCCCCGCGCAGCTCCTACGAGCAGTACTTC. It is translated as CASSEAPRSSYEQYF. The chain links TRBV6-1 to TRBJ2-7; D not certain. CDR3 size: 15 residues. The germline CDR1 and CDR2 sequences are MNHNS and SASEGT. The V end lost 0 bases, the J end lost 0 bases, and 9 bases lay between the germline ends.

The chain carries TRBV6-4 and TRBJ2-4, with D tentatively TRBD1 or TRBD2 (5 bases each). Trimming cost V 3 bases and J 5 bases, with 5 bases left between them. The CDR3 has 12 amino acids. Germline-derived CDR1 and CDR2 are MRHNA and SNTAGT. For the CDR3, the DNA is TGTGCCAGCAGTGAGGGGGAAAACATTCAGTACTTC. It translates to CASSEGENIQYF.

The gene calls are TRBV7-9 and TRBJ2-5; 9 nucleotides agree with TRBD2. Germline CDR1 SEHNR, CDR2 FQNEAQ (reference sequence). Trimming cost V 5 bases and J 5 bases; bases outside gene matches: 6. This CDR3 has 14 residues. The CDR3 DNA follows: TGTGCCAGCAGCCGCGGGGGGGCGGGTGAGACCCAGTACTTC. Translated, it gives CASSRGGAGETQYF.

The chain combines TRBV5-5 with TRBJ2-2, with D uncertain. CDR1 is SGHKS and CDR2 is YYEKEE in the germline V gene (reference sequence). The CDR3 totals 16 residues. Trimming removed 0 bases at V and 4 bases at J, with 13 bases between. The CDR3 sequence is CASSLAPFTVTGELFF. CDR3 in DNA: TGTGCCAGCAGCTTGGCCCCTTTTACAGTCACCGGGGAGCTGTTTTTT.

The chain recombines TRBV4-2 with TRBJ1-6, with D unclear. Trimming removed 2 bases from V and 6 bases from J, with 5 bases in between. Germline V gene data show CDR1 as LGHNA and CDR2 as YNFKEQ. The CDR3 loop spans 13 amino acids. Here the CDR3 reads CASSQPTNSPLHF. CDR3 DNA: TGTGCCAGCAGCCAACCGACTAATTCACCCCTCCACTTT.

J is TRBJ2-4 and V is TRBV24-1; 8 nucleotides match TRBD2. Germline CDR1 and CDR2: KGHDR and SFDVKD. The length of the CDR3 is 15 residues. V trimming: 4 bases; J trimming: 5 bases; junction bases outside the gene matches: 6. CDR3 bases: TGTGCCACCAGTGACCAAATAGCGGGGCAAAACATTCAGTACTTC. As protein: CATSDQIAGQNIQYF.

The chain joins TRBV20-1 to TRBJ2-2, with TRBD1 as a possible D gene (7 bases). Trimming cost V 5 bases and J 0 bases, with 13 bases left between them. CDR1 and CDR2 (germline): DFQATT, SNEGSKA (reference sequence). The CDR3 is 15 residues long. CDR3 nucleotides: TGCAGTGCTTCCCGGAGGGGGCCGAACACCGGGGAGCTGTTTTTT. Its translation is CSASRRGPNTGELFF.

This chain connects TRBV7-9 to TRBJ2-3, with D tentatively TRBD2 (6 bases). The CDR3 contains 16 residues. Germline CDR1 reads SEHNR; CDR2 reads FQNEAQ (reference sequence). Between the trimmed V and J ends, which lost 5 bases and 2 bases, there was a span of 17 bases. The CDR3 loop is CASSDPAGPYTDTQYF. CDR3 in DNA: TGTGCCAGCAGCGACCCGGCGGGGCCGTACACAGATACGCAGTATTTT.

The chain has TRBV20-1 and TRBJ2-7, with D tentatively TRBD1 or TRBD2 (5 bases each). V lost 1 base and J lost 2, with 15 bases in between. Germline V CDR1 and CDR2: DFQATT, SNEGSKA (reference sequence). The CDR3 runs to 15 residues. CDR3 nucleotides: TGCAGTGCTAGAGCGTCGGGACGGACGACCTACGAGCAGTACTTC. This gives the protein CSARASGRTTYEQYF.

The rearrangement links TRBV28 to TRBJ1-2, with D unclear. Trimming stripped 4 bases from V and 6 bases from J, with 6 bases between. CDR1 MDHEN and CDR2 SYDVKM come from the germline V gene. The CDR3 sequence is 11 residues long. The DNA for the CDR3 is TGTGCCAGCAGTTCTACGGATGGCTACACCTTC. The encoded protein is CASSSTDGYTF.

This clonotype is deemed large. The rearrangement uses TRBV2 and TRBJ2-7; maybe TRBD1 (6 bases). CDR1 SNHLY and CDR2 FYNNEI come from the germline V gene. The length of the CDR3 is 16 residues. Trimming removed 6 bases from V and 5 bases from J, with 23 bases in between. In nucleotides, the CDR3 is TGTGCCAGCAGAACGGGTTACGGCCAGGGGATTCACGAGCAGTACTTC. Its protein is CASRTGYGQGIHEQYF.

V and J are TRBV7-8 and TRBJ2-1; possibly TRBD1 for D (6 bases). CDR1 is SGHVS, CDR2 FQNEAQ, per germline. V was pared by 1 base and J by 7 bases, with 14 bases between. The CDR3 consists of 15 residues. CDR3 in DNA: TGTGCCAGCAGCTTAGTAGGGGGTTGGGGGAATGAGCAGTTCTTC. Translation gives CASSLVGGWGNEQFF.

V is TRBV20-1 and J is TRBJ1-2; 7 bases line up with TRBD1. The CDR3 is made up of 14 amino acids. V dropped 4 bases and J dropped 0; count of bases not matched to a gene: 5. The germline V gene encodes CDR1 DFQATT and CDR2 SNEGSKA (reference sequence). CDR3 in amino acids: CSANKGATNYGYTF. The CDR3 DNA sequence: TGCAGTGCTAACAAGGGGGCGACTAACTATGGCTACACCTTC.

The chain joins TRBV10-3 to TRBJ2-7; D is possibly TRBD1 (5 bases). CDR1 is ENHRY, CDR2 SYGVKD, per germline. V lost 9 bases and J lost 4, with 16 bases in between. The CDR3 runs 13 residues. CDR3 in DNA: TGTGCCATTGCTTCAGGGAATCATTACGAGCAGTACTTC. It specifies CAIASGNHYEQYF.

The chain recombines TRBV7-8 with TRBJ1-4; D unclear. The CDR3 loop spans 14 amino acids. Germline assignment: CDR1 SGHVS and CDR2 FQNEAQ. Deletions cut 2 bases from V and 6 bases from J, with 10 bases between. DNA of the CDR3: TGTGCCAGCAGCTTAAGCTCGGGGTATGAAAAACTGTTTTTT. Translation gives CASSLSSGYEKLFF.

This clonotype was observed a handful of times. This chain links TRBV7-9 with TRBJ1-1; 9 nucleotides line up with TRBD1. This CDR3 contains 15 residues. The germline V gene has CDR1 SEHNR and CDR2 FQNEAQ (reference sequence). The V gene end was trimmed by 5 bases and the J gene end by 5 bases; junction bases not matched to a gene: 9. The chain's CDR3 is CASSPTTGGGTEAFF. CDR3 coding DNA: TGTGCCAGCAGCCCGACGACAGGGGGGGGAACTGAAGCTTTCTTT.

This clonotype was recorded once. The chain recombines TRBV5-5 with TRBJ2-1, with TRBD1 identical over 8 bases. Germline CDR1 SGHKS, CDR2 YYEKEE (reference sequence). Trimming took 4 bases from V and 5 from J; bases not matched to a gene: 2. The CDR3 spans 13 residues. CDR3 in amino acids: CASSPTGDNEQFF. In DNA, the CDR3 is TGTGCCAGCAGCCCGACAGGGGACAATGAGCAGTTCTTC.

The chain has TRBV30 and TRBJ1-2, with 9 bases that match TRBD1. The germline V gene has CDR1 GTSNPN and CDR2 SVGIG (reference sequence). V lost 5 bases, J lost 0 bases, and 7 bases stayed unmatched. CDR3 length: 15 amino acids. The CDR3 protein is CAWLQGATTNYGYTF. Here the CDR3 DNA reads TGTGCCTGGTTACAGGGGGCCACTACTAACTATGGCTACACCTTC.

On this clonotype itself: Compared with germline, one end of the junction differs, possibly owing to a read error. The J gene is TRBJ2-3, the V gene TRBV29-1, with a possible D match to TRBD1 (6 bases). The CDR3 has 12 amino acids. Germline values: CDR1 SQVTM, CDR2 ANQGSEA. The CDR3 sequence is CSVEVTVGTLDF. For the CDR3, the DNA is TGCAGCGTTGAGGTCACCGTAGGGACACTTGATTTT.

This clonotype was counted a few times. This chain uses TRBV7-9 with TRBJ1-6, with D uncertain. CDR1 and CDR2 from the germline V gene are SEHNR and FQNEAQ (reference sequence). The CDR3 length is 14 residues. Trimming stripped 1 base from V and 6 bases from J, with 7 bases between. In nucleotides, the CDR3 is TGTGCCAGCAGCTTAGTCCTAAGTAATTCACCCCTCCACTTT. It specifies CASSLVLSNSPLHF.

This clonotype has only one observation. The chain links TRBV11-3 to TRBJ2-7, with TRBD1 matching 9 bases. Germline-derived CDR1 and CDR2 are SGHNT and YENEEA. V was pared by 5 bases and J by 6 bases, with 5 bases of the junction left unmatched. CDR3 length equals 13 residues. DNA of the CDR3: TGTGCCAGCAGCCGGGACAGGGTGGGCGAGCAGTACTTC. It specifies CASSRDRVGEQYF.

The chain has TRBV29-1 and TRBJ2-1, with D perhaps given as TRBD1 or TRBD2 (5 bases each). The CDR3 is 12 amino acids. Germline loops: CDR1 SQVTM, CDR2 ANQGSEA. The germline V and J ends were trimmed by 4 bases and 10 bases, with 14 bases remaining between them. CDR3 region: CSVVRGVKEQFF. CDR3 coding DNA: TGCAGCGTTGTTCGAGGGGTTAAGGAGCAGTTCTTC.

This clonotype was seen more than once but under ten times. This chain uses TRBV20-1 with TRBJ2-3; 12 bases map to TRBD2. This CDR3 has 16 amino acids. In germline, CDR1 is DFQATT, CDR2 SNEGSKA (reference sequence). J lost 3 bases, V lost 2 bases, and 6 bases had no gene match. CDR3 loop: CSARQATSGGTDTQYF. The CDR3 DNA follows: TGCAGTGCTAGACAGGCTACTAGCGGGGGGACAGATACGCAGTATTTT.